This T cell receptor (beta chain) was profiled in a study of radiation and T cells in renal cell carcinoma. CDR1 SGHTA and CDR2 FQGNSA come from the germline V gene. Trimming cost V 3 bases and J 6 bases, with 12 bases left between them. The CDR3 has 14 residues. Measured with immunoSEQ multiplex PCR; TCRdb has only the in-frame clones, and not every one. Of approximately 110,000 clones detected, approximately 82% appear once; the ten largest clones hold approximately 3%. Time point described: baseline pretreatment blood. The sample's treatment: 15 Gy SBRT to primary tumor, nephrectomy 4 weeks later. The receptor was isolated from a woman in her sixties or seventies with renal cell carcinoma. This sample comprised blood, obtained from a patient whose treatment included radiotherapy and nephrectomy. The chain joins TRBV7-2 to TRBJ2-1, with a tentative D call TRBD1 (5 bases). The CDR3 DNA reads TGTGCCAGCAGCTTGAGTCAGGGCGGCAATGAGCAGTTCTTC. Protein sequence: CASSLSQGGNEQFF.